Below, 28 T cell receptor beta chains from the same sample are listed, as sequenced in a study of blood T cell repertoires in COVID-19. Libraries were prepared by immunoSEQ multiplex PCR; TCRdb keeps only in-frame clonotypes and omits some of them. The data show just over 95,000 clones, over 75% seen once. What was sequenced was peripheral blood. The receptors originated from a man aged 55 to 70 with acute or convalescent COVID-19.

With regard to this clone: The same CDR3 also results from other DNA sequences found in this sample. The CDR3 is CASSVDRNTEAFF. Written as DNA, the CDR3 is TGTGCCAGCAGCGTAGACAGGAACACTGAAGCTTTCTTT. The V call is TRBV9, the J call TRBJ1-1; no clear D. Germline V gene data show CDR1 as SGDLS and CDR2 as YYNGEE. The CDR3 totals 13 residues. V was cut by 0 bases and J by 1 base, with 4 bases left in between.

The gene calls are TRBV5-6 and TRBJ1-3; a possible D gene is TRBD1 (5 bases). In germline, CDR1 is SGHDT, CDR2 YYEEEE. The CDR3 covers 14 residues. V dropped 2 bases and J dropped 4 bases, with 10 bases sitting between them. The CDR3 DNA follows: TGTGCCAGCAGCTTAAGGGGCGCCGGAAACACCATATATTTT. Protein sequence: CASSLRGAGNTIYF.

The chain combines TRBV7-2 with TRBJ1-2; TRBD1 aligns across 10 bases. Germline V lookup: CDR1 SGHTA, CDR2 FQGNSA. The length of the CDR3 is 14 residues. The V segment lost 4 bases and the J segment 8 bases; nucleotides outside the gene matches: 7. The CDR3 region is CASSSTGTGVGYTF. CDR3 sequence (DNA): TGTGCCAGCAGCTCAACCGGGACAGGGGTGGGCTACACCTTC.

This clone was seen a few times. The chain couples TRBV7-2 to TRBJ1-2, with 9 bases fitting TRBD1. The V and J ends lost 1 base and 2 bases, in that order; junction bases with no gene match: 2. This CDR3 is built from 15 residues. From germline, CDR1 is SGHTA and CDR2 FQGNSA. CDR3 bases: TGTGCCAGCAGCTTAGACAGGGGGCGAAACTATGGCTACACCTTC. Protein: CASSLDRGRNYGYTF.

A remark on this clone: The same CDR3 also results from other DNA sequences found in this sample. V gene TRBV2 combines with J gene TRBJ2-6; D may be TRBD1 (6 bases). CDR3 length: 15 amino acids. CDR1 and CDR2 (germline): SNHLY, FYNNEI. The ends were cut back, 6 bases at V and 0 bases at J, with 9 bases in the middle. CDR3 sequence reads: CASRMDSSGANVLTF. CDR3 sequence (DNA): TGTGCCAGCAGGATGGACAGCTCTGGGGCCAACGTCCTGACTTTC.

This chain uses TRBV5-6 with TRBJ1-6, with D perhaps TRBD1 (5 bases). Trimming cost V 0 bases and J 5 bases, with 12 bases left between them. The CDR3 consists of 16 residues. Germline V CDR1 and CDR2: SGHDT, YYEEEE. In DNA form, the CDR3 reads TGTGCCAGCAGCTTGGGTCTCGGGGGGGATAATTCACCCCTCCACTTT. Its protein is CASSLGLGGDNSPLHF.

The chain links TRBV9 to TRBJ2-1; a weak D match, TRBD2 (6 bases). Between the trimmed V and J ends, which lost 3 bases and 10 bases, there was a span of 14 bases. Per the germline V gene, CDR1 is SGDLS and CDR2 is YYNGEE. The CDR3 sequence is 13 residues long. The CDR3 DNA follows: TGTGCCAGCAGCGGGGACTTTATCGGGGAGCAGTTCTTC. Encoded protein: CASSGDFIGEQFF.

This clone was observed a few times. V usage is TRBV19 and J usage is TRBJ1-5; D gene unclear. CDR1 LNHDA and CDR2 SQIVND come from the germline V gene (reference sequence). The CDR3 is made up of 15 amino acids. The V gene lost 7 bases and the J gene lost 3 bases, with 16 bases spanning the gap. CDR3 DNA sequence: TGTGCCAGTAACCCTTTAGTGAGCGACAATCAGCCCCAGCATTTT. It translates to CASNPLVSDNQPQHF.

The chain recombines TRBV7-9 with TRBJ1-1, with TRBD1 as a possible D gene (5 bases). V shed 3 bases and J shed 5 bases, with 19 bases lying between them. This CDR3 has 16 amino acids. Germline V gives CDR1 SEHNR, CDR2 FQNEAQ (reference sequence). The CDR3: CASSFTTMGGGTEAFF. DNA of the CDR3: TGTGCCAGCAGCTTTACAACAATGGGGGGAGGAACTGAAGCTTTCTTT.

The J gene is TRBJ2-1, the V gene TRBV10-3, with 10 bases matching TRBD1. The CDR3 has 18 amino acids. CDR1 and CDR2 from the germline V gene are ENHRY and SYGVKD. After removal of 0 bases from V and 6 bases from J, the junction contained 11 bases not matched to a gene. The CDR3 loop is CAISESDRGPFFGNEQFF. CDR3 DNA sequence: TGTGCCATCAGTGAGTCTGACAGGGGGCCTTTTTTTGGCAATGAGCAGTTCTTC.

This chain uses TRBV5-4 with TRBJ1-1; D is uncertain. The ends were cut back, 2 bases at V and 5 bases at J, with 10 bases in the middle. The germline gives CDR1 SGHNT, CDR2 YYREEE (reference sequence). The CDR3 contains 13 residues. CDR3 in DNA: TGTGCCAGCAGCTTCGACCTGCGGACTGAAGCTTTCTTT. It is translated as CASSFDLRTEAFF.

The chain uses TRBV7-2 and TRBJ1-4, with D perhaps TRBD1 (5 bases). The germline V gene has CDR1 SGHTA and CDR2 FQGNSA. This CDR3 has 15 residues. V was cut by 3 bases and J by 5 bases, with 13 bases left in between. The CDR3 region has the DNA TGTGCCAGCAGCTTCGCCGGACACCGAAATGAAAAACTGTTTTTT. It yields the protein CASSFAGHRNEKLFF.

This chain links TRBV12-5 with TRBJ2-2; maybe TRBD2 (5 bases). The CDR3 runs to 11 residues. Between the trimmed V and J ends, which lost 7 bases and 6 bases, there was a span of 6 bases. Germline-derived CDR1 and CDR2 are LGHNT and FRNRAP. This CDR3 is CASVGAGELFF. DNA for the CDR3: TGTGCTAGTGTCGGGGCCGGGGAGCTGTTTTTT.

The rearrangement links TRBV7-2 to TRBJ2-3; maybe TRBD1 (5 bases). Germline V gene lookup returns CDR1 SGHTA and CDR2 FQGNSA. The CDR3 totals 13 residues. V was clipped by 2 bases and J by 4 bases, with 7 bases between them. CDR3 nucleotide sequence: TGTGCCAGCAGCTTATTGGGGCCAGATACGCAGTATTTT. This encodes CASSLLGPDTQYF. The complete variable domain, with remaining parts taken from reference TRBV7-2 and TRBJ2-3, reads GAGVSQSPSNKVTEKGKDVELRCDPISGHTALYWYRQSLGQGLEFLIYFQGNSAPDKSGLPSDRFSAERTGGSVSTLTIQRTQQEDSAVYLCASSLLGPDTQYFGPGTRLTVL.

The chain has TRBV5-1 and TRBJ2-2; no firm D call. Germline lookup yields CDR1 SGHRS and CDR2 YFSETQ. Between the trimmed V and J ends, which lost 2 bases and 0 bases, there was a span of 5 bases. The CDR3 has 14 amino acids. The DNA of the CDR3 is TGCGCCAGCAGCTTAGCCTCGAACACCGGGGAGCTGTTTTTT. It codes for CASSLASNTGELFF.

CDR3 protein: CSVPGTRTDTQYF. CDR3 coding DNA: TGCAGCGTCCCCGGGACTAGGACAGATACGCAGTATTTT. The chain links TRBV29-1 to TRBJ2-3; TRBD2 aligns across 8 bases. Germline V gene data show CDR1 as SQVTM and CDR2 as ANQGSEA. The CDR3 runs to 13 residues. After removal of 6 bases from V and 3 bases from J, the junction contained 5 bases not matched to a gene.

The chain is built from TRBV4-2 and TRBJ1-2, with 7 positions matching TRBD1. Germline V gene lookup returns CDR1 LGHNA and CDR2 YNFKEQ. This CDR3 has 16 amino acids. V lost 3 bases, J lost 4 bases, and 11 bases stayed unmatched. This CDR3 is CASSQYDDREAYGYTF. The CDR3 bases are TGTGCCAGCAGCCAGTATGATGACAGGGAGGCCTATGGCTACACCTTC.

The V gene is TRBV5-1, the J gene TRBJ2-7; 11 nucleotides agree with TRBD1. The germline V gene encodes CDR1 SGHRS and CDR2 YFSETQ. Germline trimming cut 4 bases from V and 6 bases from J; bases unmatched to any gene: 6. The CDR3 contains 14 residues. The CDR3 is CASSLRTGGGEQYF. CDR3 in DNA: TGCGCCAGCAGCCTAAGGACAGGGGGCGGCGAGCAGTACTTC.

This chain uses TRBV5-1 with TRBJ1-1; 9 nucleotides align to TRBD1. CDR3 size: 15 residues. V gave up 2 bases and J gave up 1 base; unmatched junction bases: 3. Germline V gene lookup returns CDR1 SGHRS and CDR2 YFSETQ. CDR3 amino acids: CASSFTQGANTEAFF. The CDR3 region has the DNA TGCGCCAGCAGCTTCACACAGGGGGCGAACACTGAAGCTTTCTTT.

The CDR3 DNA reads TGCGCCAGCAGCCAAGCACCTAGCGGGGGGTACGAGCAGTACTTC. Translating gives CASSQAPSGGYEQYF. V is TRBV4-1 and J is TRBJ2-7; 11 bases agree with TRBD2. Trimming removed 1 base from V and 4 bases from J; junction bases left unmatched: 3. Looked up from germline, CDR1 is MGHRA and CDR2 is YSYEKL. This CDR3 region has 15 residues.

This sequence joins TRBV29-1 and TRBJ1-1; 7 bases agree with TRBD1. The CDR3 contains 10 residues. Germline trimming cut 7 bases from V and 7 bases from J; bases unmatched to any gene: 3. Germline V gene lookup returns CDR1 SQVTM and CDR2 ANQGSEA. The CDR3 loop is CSARDSEAFF. CDR3 coding DNA: TGCAGCGCTCGGGACAGTGAAGCTTTCTTT.

This rearrangement joins TRBV30 to TRBJ1-3; TRBD1 matches at 9 bases. The V gene end was trimmed by 5 bases and the J gene end by 0 bases; junction bases not matched to a gene: 5. Germline CDR1 reads GTSNPN; CDR2 reads SVGIG (reference sequence). The CDR3 is 15 amino acids. The CDR3 region is CAWGTGLNSGNTIYF. CDR3 bases: TGTGCCTGGGGGACAGGGCTTAACTCTGGAAACACCATATATTTT. The entire variable domain, with the rest obtained from reference TRBV30 and TRBJ1-3, is as follows: SQTIHQWPATLVQPVGSPLSLECTVEGTSNPNLYWYRQAAGRGLQLLFYSVGIGQISSEVPQNLSASRPQDRQFILSSKKLLLSDSGFYLCAWGTGLNSGNTIYFGEGSWLTVV.

This clone was found a few times. The rearrangement uses TRBV4-1 and TRBJ1-4, with 7 bases that match TRBD1. From germline, CDR1 is MGHRA and CDR2 YSYEKL. The CDR3 contains 15 residues. J lost 7 bases, V lost 2 bases, and 7 bases had no gene match. This chain's CDR3 is CASSQLDRESEKLFF. The CDR3 nucleotides are TGCGCCAGCAGCCAACTCGACAGGGAGAGTGAAAAACTGTTTTTT.

The V gene is TRBV15, the J gene TRBJ2-5; D possibly corresponds to TRBD1 (6 bases). This CDR3 is 16 amino acids long. Germline CDR1 reads LNHNV; CDR2 reads YYDKDF (reference sequence). Trimming took 0 bases from V and 4 from J, leaving 15 bases between them. The CDR3, as DNA: TGTGCCACCAGCAGAGATCTTAAAGGGGGACGAGAGACCCAGTACTTC. Translation: CATSRDLKGGRETQYF.

This clone was recorded only once. The chain uses TRBV7-6 and TRBJ2-1, with a weak D call TRBD2 (6 bases). The germline V gene encodes CDR1 SGHVS and CDR2 FNYEAQ. The CDR3 extends over 15 amino acids. The V end was cut by 2 bases, the J end by 6 bases, with 14 bases between. As DNA, the CDR3 is TGTGCCAGCAGCTTATCGTACGGGGGAGGCAATGAGCAGTTCTTC. Residues: CASSLSYGGGNEQFF.

V gene TRBV7-9 combines with J gene TRBJ1-5; 7 nucleotides line up with TRBD1. The germline gives CDR1 SEHNR, CDR2 FQNEAQ (reference sequence). This CDR3 has 16 residues. Trimming cost V 6 bases and J 5 bases; bases outside gene matches: 13. The CDR3 DNA reads TGTGCCAGCAGTAGACAGGGTCCCCGGGGGCATCAGCCCCAGCATTTT. Its protein is CASSRQGPRGHQPQHF.

The chain combines TRBV2 with TRBJ1-2; D is uncertain. This CDR3 comprises 14 residues. The germline CDR1 and CDR2 sequences are SNHLY and FYNNEI. V lost 6 bases to trimming and J lost 1 base, with 12 bases between them. The DNA of the CDR3 is TGTGCCAGCAGGCCGACGGGGAATAACTATGGCTACACCTTC. Translated: CASRPTGNNYGYTF.

The chain joins TRBV7-9 to TRBJ1-1, with TRBD1 matching 9 bases. The V and J ends lost 4 bases and 4 bases, in that order; junction bases with no gene match: 4. This CDR3 has 14 residues. Germline CDR1 reads SEHNR; CDR2 reads FQNEAQ (reference sequence). DNA for the CDR3: TGTGCCAGCAGCTCGGGACAGGGAAGCACTGAAGCTTTCTTT. The encoded protein is CASSSGQGSTEAFF.